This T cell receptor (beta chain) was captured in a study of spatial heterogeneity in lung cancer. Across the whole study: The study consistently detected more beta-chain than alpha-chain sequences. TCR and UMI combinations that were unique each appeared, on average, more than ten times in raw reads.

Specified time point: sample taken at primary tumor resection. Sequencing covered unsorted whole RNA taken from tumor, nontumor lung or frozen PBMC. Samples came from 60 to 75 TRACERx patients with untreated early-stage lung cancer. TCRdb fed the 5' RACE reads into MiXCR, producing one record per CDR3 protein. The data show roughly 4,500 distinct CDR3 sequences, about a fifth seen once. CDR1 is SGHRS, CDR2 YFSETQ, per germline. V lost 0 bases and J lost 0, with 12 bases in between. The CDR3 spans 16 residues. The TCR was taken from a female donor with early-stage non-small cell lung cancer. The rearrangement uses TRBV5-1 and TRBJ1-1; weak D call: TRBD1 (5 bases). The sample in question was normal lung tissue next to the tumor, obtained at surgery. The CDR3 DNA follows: TGCGCCAGCAGCTTGGTGCAGGGAAGAATGAACACTGAAGCTTTCTTT. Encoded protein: CASSLVQGRMNTEAFF.